These 24 T cell receptor beta chains came from one sample sequenced in a study of T-cell reconstitution after alpha-beta-depleted transplantation in children. A library of TCRbeta sequences, prepared with unique molecular identifiers, was generated. One entry per CDR3 protein results from TCRdb running MiXCR on the PCR reads. The sample comprises 700,000 to 950,000 distinct CDR3 sequences, roughly 16% of which are singletons, and approximately 4.5% rests with the top ten. This specimen was PBMCs, mostly from graft donor cells, taken 360 days after TCRalphabeta/CD19-depleted stem cell transplant. These receptors were taken from a male patient between 5 and 17 years old who had a stem cell transplant for acute lymphoblastic leukemia, so the T cells may come from the graft donor.

The rearrangement uses TRBV6-1 and TRBJ1-3, with unresolved D. CDR3 size: 15 residues. V lost 6 bases, J lost 0 bases, and 12 bases lay in between. Germline CDR1 reads MNHNS; CDR2 reads SASEGT. The CDR3 coding sequence is TGTGCCAGCAGACGTTCAGGAGACTCTGGAAACACCATATATTTT. This translates into CASRRSGDSGNTIYF.

This clonotype was seen a handful of times. The CDR3 region is CASSLQGFGYEQYF. The CDR3, as DNA: TGTGCCAGCAGCTTGCAGGGTTTCGGCTACGAGCAGTACTTC. The gene calls are TRBV27 and TRBJ2-7, with D tentatively TRBD1 (5 bases). The length of the CDR3 is 14 residues. V lost 6 bases and J lost 3, with 15 bases in between. CDR1 and CDR2 (germline): MNHEY, SMNVEV (reference sequence).

The genes are TRBV18 and TRBJ2-2, with D perhaps TRBD2 (5 bases). CDR3 size: 18 residues. V lost 2 bases and J 0 bases, leaving 16 bases between the germline ends. Germline-derived CDR1 and CDR2 are KGHSH and LQKENI. This CDR3 is CASSPEWQLLANTGELFF. For the CDR3, the DNA is TGTGCCAGCTCACCAGAGTGGCAACTACTAGCGAACACCGGGGAGCTGTTTTTT.

The CDR3 region has the DNA TGTGCCAGCAGCCTGCGGCACTCGGGGTACCTTTACGAGCAGTACTTC. Its protein product is CASSLRHSGYLYEQYF. The rearrangement joins TRBV5-6 to TRBJ2-7, with TRBD2 as a possible D gene (5 bases). The length of the CDR3 is 16 residues. With 4 bases removed from V and 4 bases from J, the gap between germline ends came to 21 bases. In germline, CDR1 is SGHDT, CDR2 YYEEEE. Together with reference TRBV5-6 and TRBJ2-7, the CDR3 gives the full variable domain: DAGVTQSPTHLIKTRGQQVTLRCSPKSGHDTVSWYQQALGQGPQFIFQYYEEEERQRGNFPDRFSGHQFPNYSSELNVNALLLGDSALYLCASSLRHSGYLYEQYFGPGTRLTVT.

The genes are TRBV7-3 and TRBJ2-7; TRBD2 matches 11 bases. V lost 2 bases to trimming and J lost 6 bases; unmatched junction nucleotides: 6. There are 15 residues in the CDR3. Germline V gene lookup returns CDR1 SGHTA and CDR2 FQGTGA. CDR3 coding DNA: TGTGCCAGCAGCTTATGGCTAGCGGGAGGTCGCGAGCAGTACTTC. Amino acid sequence: CASSLWLAGGREQYF.

This clonotype was detected many times. The V call is TRBV24-1, the J call TRBJ2-1, with unresolved D. Trimming shortened V by 4 bases and J by 0 bases, and 15 bases separated the two germline ends. CDR1 KGHDR and CDR2 SFDVKD come from the germline V gene. This CDR3 has 17 residues. CDR3 in DNA: TGTGCCACCAGTGACCCGACTTGGAAGAGCTCCTACAATGAGCAGTTCTTC. It translates to CATSDPTWKSSYNEQFF.

This clonotype appeared a few times. This sequence joins TRBV15 and TRBJ2-5; D may be TRBD1 (5 bases). Germline V lookup: CDR1 LNHNV, CDR2 YYDKDF (reference sequence). The CDR3 length is 14 residues. V was clipped by 3 bases and J by 7 bases, with 15 bases between them. CDR3 sequence: CATSRYQARGTQYF. The CDR3 DNA sequence: TGTGCCACCAGCAGGTATCAGGCAAGGGGGACCCAGTACTTC.

In its sample, this clonotype was seen many times. This chain joins TRBV7-2 and TRBJ2-1; D ambiguous. The CDR3 loop spans 13 amino acids. The V end was cut by 5 bases, the J end by 5 bases, with 10 bases between. Per the germline V gene, CDR1 is SGHTA and CDR2 is FQGNSA. As DNA, the CDR3 is TGTGCCAGCAGCCCCCCCACTAACAATGAGCAGTTCTTC. Amino acids: CASSPPTNNEQFF.

This clonotype was found a few times. The J gene is TRBJ2-5, the V gene TRBV24-1, with TRBD2 matching 12 bases. The CDR3 spans 18 residues. Germline V CDR1 and CDR2: KGHDR, SFDVKD. The trim removed 3 bases at V and 5 bases at J, leaving 12 bases unmatched. CDR3 nucleotides: TGTGCCACCAGTGATCCAACCCGACTAGCGGGAGATAGGGAGACCCAGTACTTC. It encodes CATSDPTRLAGDRETQYF.

This clonotype was seen ten or more times. The CDR3 protein is CATTASTGEAFF. CDR3 nucleotides: TGTGCCACCACTGCTTCGACAGGCGAAGCTTTCTTT. The genes are TRBV24-1 and TRBJ1-1; D possibly corresponds to TRBD1 (6 bases). Per germline, CDR1 KGHDR and CDR2 SFDVKD. The CDR3 has 12 amino acids. Trimming removed 8 bases at V and 8 bases at J, with 14 bases between.

This rearrangement joins TRBV6-2 or TRBV6-3 to TRBJ2-7; 7 positions match TRBD2. Germline CDR1 is MNHEY and CDR2 is SVGEGT. This CDR3 is 16 amino acids long. With 3 bases clipped from V and 2 bases from J, the junction kept 10 bases outside the gene matches. In DNA, the CDR3 is TGTGCCAGCAGTTATGGGATTAAGCGGGATGCCTACGAGCAGTACTTC. It encodes CASSYGIKRDAYEQYF.

This clonotype was detected only a few times. This chain links TRBV9 with TRBJ1-2; 7 nucleotides agree with TRBD1. Unmatched junction bases numbered 6, after V lost 7 bases and J lost 3 bases. CDR3 length: 13 amino acids. CDR1 and CDR2 from the germline V gene are SGDLS and YYNGEE. The CDR3 loop reads CASCPTGYYGYTF. For the CDR3, the DNA is TGTGCCAGCTGCCCGACAGGGTACTATGGCTACACCTTC.

The V call is TRBV19, the J call TRBJ1-2; no clear D. V was trimmed by 3 bases and J by 2 bases, leaving 10 bases between them. This CDR3 is built from 14 residues. Looked up from germline, CDR1 is LNHDA and CDR2 is SQIVND (reference sequence). CDR3 in amino acids: CASSIWNGNYGYTF. As DNA, the CDR3 is TGTGCCAGTAGTATTTGGAATGGAAACTATGGCTACACCTTC.

Ten or more counts support this clonotype. This rearrangement joins TRBV10-3 to TRBJ2-3, with D perhaps assigned TRBD1 or TRBD2 (5 bases each). The V end lost 6 bases, the J end lost 0 bases, and 10 bases lay between the germline ends. Germline loops: CDR1 ENHRY, CDR2 SYGVKD. The CDR3 contains 14 residues. The CDR3 loop reads CAISGKGSTDTQYF. Written as DNA, the CDR3 is TGTGCCATCAGCGGGAAGGGGAGCACAGATACGCAGTATTTT.

This clonotype was observed a handful of times. J is TRBJ2-7 and V is TRBV5-1, with 15 positions matching TRBD2. With 5 bases clipped from V and 4 bases from J, the junction kept 7 bases outside the gene matches. CDR1 is SGHRS, CDR2 YFSETQ, per germline. The CDR3 length is 16 residues. The CDR3 here is CASSSTGTSGRYEQYF. CDR3 in DNA: TGCGCCAGCAGTTCAACCGGGACTAGCGGGAGGTACGAGCAGTACTTC.

This chain uses TRBV5-6 with TRBJ2-4; 8 positions agree with TRBD1. The germline V gene encodes CDR1 SGHDT and CDR2 YYEEEE. J lost 7 bases, V lost 0 bases, and 3 bases had no gene match. The CDR3 has 14 residues. The CDR3 DNA follows: TGTGCCAGCAGCTTGGTGGGACAGGCTAACATTCAGTACTTC. The encoded protein is CASSLVGQANIQYF.

With respect to this clonotype: The junction differs from germline at one of its ends, possibly a read error. The genes are TRBV2 and TRBJ1-2; 7 nucleotides agree with TRBD1. Germline-derived CDR1 and CDR2 are SNHLY and FYNNEI. This CDR3 has 18 amino acids. The CDR3 DNA sequence: TGTACCAGCAGACCCTTAGGGGAGAGAGGGGGCCGAAACTATGGCTACACCTTC. Encoded protein: CTSRPLGERGGRNYGYTF.

This clonotype was seen a handful of times. This chain joins TRBV12-3 or TRBV12-4 and TRBJ2-1, with 9 bases lining up with TRBD2. The ends lost 5 bases at V and 0 bases at J; junction bases unmatched: 5. The CDR3 consists of 16 residues. The CDR3 is CASSAPSGTSYNEQFF. The CDR3, as DNA: TGTGCCAGCAGTGCCCCTAGCGGGACCTCCTACAATGAGCAGTTCTTC.

The chain joins TRBV18 to TRBJ2-1; D call uncertain. Germline CDR1 reads KGHSH; CDR2 reads LQKENI. V lost 5 bases to trimming and J lost 8 bases, with 10 bases between them. The CDR3 runs to 12 residues. In DNA form, the CDR3 reads TGTGCCAGCTCAGATTTTAAGGATGAGCAGTTCTTC. It codes for CASSDFKDEQFF.

This clonotype was seen a handful of times. The gene calls are TRBV12-3 or TRBV12-4 and TRBJ2-1; perhaps TRBD2 as D (5 bases). The V end lost 2 bases, the J end lost 6 bases, and 14 bases lay between the germline ends. The length of the CDR3 is 15 residues. CDR3 loop: CASSLREQRINEQFF. The CDR3 region has the DNA TGTGCCAGCAGTTTAAGGGAGCAGAGGATCAATGAGCAGTTCTTC.

This clonotype was seen more than once but under ten times. The V call is TRBV20-1, the J call TRBJ2-3; D unresolved. Germline V gene data show CDR1 as DFQATT and CDR2 as SNEGSKA (reference sequence). V was trimmed by 5 bases and J by 2 bases, leaving 8 bases between them. The CDR3 contains 12 residues. The chain's CDR3 is CSAEVFTDTQYF. The CDR3 region has the DNA TGCAGTGCTGAGGTTTTCACAGATACGCAGTATTTT.

This rearrangement joins TRBV5-1 to TRBJ2-1, with D possibly matching TRBD2 (6 bases). This CDR3 spans 11 amino acids. V lost 0 bases, J lost 13 bases, and 8 bases lay in between. CDR1 SGHRS and CDR2 YFSETQ come from the germline V gene. For the CDR3, the DNA is TGCGCCAGCAGCTTGGGGCGGGACCAGTTCTTC. Its translation is CASSLGRDQFF.

The chain uses TRBV28 and TRBJ2-7; 10 bases agree with TRBD2. The V segment lost 6 bases and the J segment 3 bases; nucleotides outside the gene matches: 8. CDR3 length: 15 amino acids. Per the germline V gene, CDR1 is MDHEN and CDR2 is SYDVKM. CDR3 region: CASRNLAGVRYEQYF. The CDR3 nucleotides are TGTGCCAGCAGGAACCTAGCGGGAGTACGCTACGAGCAGTACTTC.

V gene TRBV4-1 combines with J gene TRBJ2-3; TRBD2 might be the D (5 bases). Germline-derived CDR1 and CDR2 are MGHRA and YSYEKL. The V end lost 4 bases, the J end lost 7 bases, and 12 bases lay between the germline ends. The CDR3 covers 13 residues. CDR3 nucleotides: TGCGCCAGCAGCCGCGGACTCTTTTATACGCAGTATTTT. It codes for CASSRGLFYTQYF.